This TCR beta chain came from a study of control samples from healthy donors and cancer patients. TCRdb's copy holds only in-frame clones and misses some; the assay was immunoSEQ multiplex PCR. The table lists about 150,000 clones, approximately 93% of them singletons, with 4.5% to 6% in the top ten. The V end lost 4 bases, the J end lost 0 bases, and 14 bases lay between the germline ends. CDR1 is SGDLS and CDR2 is YYNGEE in the germline V gene. This CDR3 is 15 amino acids long. Sequences were obtained from blood. This receptor was identified in a man aged 18 to 35 in good health. The J gene is TRBJ2-7, the V gene TRBV9, with D perhaps TRBD2 (7 bases). CDR3 residues: CASSPRGASSYEQYF. For the CDR3, the DNA is TGTGCCAGCAGCCCCCGGGGGGCGAGCTCCTACGAGCAGTACTTC.